This TCR beta chain is from a study of blood T cell repertoires in COVID-19. Study at large: Samples of COVID-19 (acute and convalescent) were obtained from the United States, Italy and Spain. Sources were T cells, B-cell-depleted T cells, or PBMCs; the material itself was cDNA or gDNA.

Authors' analysis steps: Amplifying reference gene primers gave estimates of nucleated cell counts. Generated by immunoSEQ multiplex PCR, the TCRdb table keeps only in-frame clones and is missing some. V, J and clone size are taken as reported in that table, and D and trimming were inferred from the DNA itself. This sample has fewer than 350,000 clones, with approximately 89% found just once. CDR1 and CDR2 (germline): SNHLY, FYNNEI. With 4 bases removed from V and 3 bases from J, the gap between germline ends came to 7 bases. The CDR3 totals 12 residues. Sequenced: peripheral blood. The receptor comes from a man aged 35 to 55 with active or convalescent COVID-19. The chain carries TRBV2 and TRBJ2-7; D might be TRBD2 (5 bases). The CDR3, as DNA: TGTGCCAGCAGTGCAGAGGGCTACGAGCAGTACTTC. Encoded protein: CASSAEGYEQYF. Together with reference TRBV2 and TRBJ2-7, the CDR3 gives the full variable domain: EPEVTQTPSHQVTQMGQEVILRCVPISNHLYFYWYRQILGQKVEFLVSFYNNEISEKSEIFDDQFSVERPDGSNFTLKIRSTKLEDSAMYFCASSAEGYEQYFGPGTRLTVT.